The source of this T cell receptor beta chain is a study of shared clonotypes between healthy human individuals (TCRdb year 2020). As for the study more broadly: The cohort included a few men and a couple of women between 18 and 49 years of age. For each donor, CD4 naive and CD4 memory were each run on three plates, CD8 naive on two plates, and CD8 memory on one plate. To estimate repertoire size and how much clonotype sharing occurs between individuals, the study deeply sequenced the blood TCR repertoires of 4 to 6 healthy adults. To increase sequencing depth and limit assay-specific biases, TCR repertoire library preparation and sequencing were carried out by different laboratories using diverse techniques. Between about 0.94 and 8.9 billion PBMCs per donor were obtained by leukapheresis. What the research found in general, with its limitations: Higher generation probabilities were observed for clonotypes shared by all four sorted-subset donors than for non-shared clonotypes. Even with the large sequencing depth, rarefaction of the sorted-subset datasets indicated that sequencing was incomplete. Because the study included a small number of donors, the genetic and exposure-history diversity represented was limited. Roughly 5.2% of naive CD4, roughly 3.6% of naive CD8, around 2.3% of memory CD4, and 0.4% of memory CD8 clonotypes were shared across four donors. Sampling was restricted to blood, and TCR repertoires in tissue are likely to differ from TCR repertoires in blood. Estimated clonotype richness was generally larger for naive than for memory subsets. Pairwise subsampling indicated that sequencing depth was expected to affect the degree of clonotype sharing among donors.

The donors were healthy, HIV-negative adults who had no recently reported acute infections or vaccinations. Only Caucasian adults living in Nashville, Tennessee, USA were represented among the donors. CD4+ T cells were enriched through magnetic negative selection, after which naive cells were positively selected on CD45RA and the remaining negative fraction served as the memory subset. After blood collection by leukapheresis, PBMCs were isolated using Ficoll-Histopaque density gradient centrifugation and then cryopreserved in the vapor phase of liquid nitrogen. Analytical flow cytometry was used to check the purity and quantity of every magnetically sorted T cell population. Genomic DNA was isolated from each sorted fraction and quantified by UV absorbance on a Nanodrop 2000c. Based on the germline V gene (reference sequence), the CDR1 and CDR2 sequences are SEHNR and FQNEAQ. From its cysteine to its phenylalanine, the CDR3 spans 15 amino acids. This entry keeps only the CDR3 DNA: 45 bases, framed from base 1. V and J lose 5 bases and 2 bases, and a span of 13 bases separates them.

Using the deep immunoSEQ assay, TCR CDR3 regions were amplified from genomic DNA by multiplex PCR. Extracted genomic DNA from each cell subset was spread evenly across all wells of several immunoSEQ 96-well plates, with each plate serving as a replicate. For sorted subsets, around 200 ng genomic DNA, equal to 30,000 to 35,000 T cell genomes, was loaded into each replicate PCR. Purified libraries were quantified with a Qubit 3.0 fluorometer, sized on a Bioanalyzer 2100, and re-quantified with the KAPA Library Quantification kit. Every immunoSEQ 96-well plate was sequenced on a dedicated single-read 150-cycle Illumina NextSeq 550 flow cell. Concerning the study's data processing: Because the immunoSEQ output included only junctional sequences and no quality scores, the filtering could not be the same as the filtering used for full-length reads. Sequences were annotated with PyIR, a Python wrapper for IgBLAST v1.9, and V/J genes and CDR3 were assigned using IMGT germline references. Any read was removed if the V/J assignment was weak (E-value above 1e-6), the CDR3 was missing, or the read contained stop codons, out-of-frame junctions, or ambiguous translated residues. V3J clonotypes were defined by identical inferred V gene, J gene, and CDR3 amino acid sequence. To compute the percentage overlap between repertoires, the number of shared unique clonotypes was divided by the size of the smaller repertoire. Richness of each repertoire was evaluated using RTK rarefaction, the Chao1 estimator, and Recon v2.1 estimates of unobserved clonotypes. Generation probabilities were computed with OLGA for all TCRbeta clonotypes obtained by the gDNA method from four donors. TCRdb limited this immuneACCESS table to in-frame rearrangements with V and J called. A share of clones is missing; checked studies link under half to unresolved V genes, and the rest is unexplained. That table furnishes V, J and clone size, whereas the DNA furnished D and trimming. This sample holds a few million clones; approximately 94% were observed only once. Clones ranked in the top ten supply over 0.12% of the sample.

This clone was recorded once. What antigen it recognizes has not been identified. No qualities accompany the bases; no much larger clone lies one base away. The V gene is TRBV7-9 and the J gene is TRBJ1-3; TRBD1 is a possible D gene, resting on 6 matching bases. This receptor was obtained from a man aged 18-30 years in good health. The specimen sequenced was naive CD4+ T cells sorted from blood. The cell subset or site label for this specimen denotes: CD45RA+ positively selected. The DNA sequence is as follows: TGTGCCAGCAGCCGGATCCAGGGGACTGGAAACACCATATATTTT. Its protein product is CASSRIQGTGNTIYF.